What follows describes a single TCR beta chain. Its specificity is not known. This entry is derived from a study of T cells expressing NK-cell markers. As for the study in general: It was sorted CD3+CD56+NKG2C+, CD3+CD56+NKG2C- and CD3+CD56-NKG2C+ T cells that supplied the TCR beta repertoires. Findings and caveats of the study: For four donors, these clonotypes were likewise the leading ones in the CD3+CD56-NKG2C+ fraction. The study found dominant NKG2C+ clonotypes at about 1.0-8% of CD8+ T cells in roughly six donors.

Using the 5' RACE reads, TCRdb records one entry per CDR3 protein without DNA. This sample's table has 300,000 to 500,000 distinct CDR3 sequences. The sequence derives from a woman aged 45-65 years in good health. The sample taken for sequencing was blood T cells: a sorted CD56 or NKG2C T cell subset, CD4+ or CD8+ T cells, or bulk PBMC T cells (not recorded which).

This CDR3 is CSVEGVAGVWNEQFF. The chain uses TRBV29-1 and TRBJ2-1; checking the TCRdb D call of TRBD2 is not possible without DNA. The CDR3 loop spans 15 amino acids. Germline CDR1 is SQVTM and CDR2 is ANQGSEA.